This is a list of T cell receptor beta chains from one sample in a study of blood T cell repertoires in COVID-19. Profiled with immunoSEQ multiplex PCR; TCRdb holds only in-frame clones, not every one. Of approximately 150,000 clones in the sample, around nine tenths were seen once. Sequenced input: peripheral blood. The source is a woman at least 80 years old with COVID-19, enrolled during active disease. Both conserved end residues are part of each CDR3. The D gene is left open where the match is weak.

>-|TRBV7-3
CASSLSGGGYYEQYF
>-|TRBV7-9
CASSLALRGGYSYEQYF
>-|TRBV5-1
CASSLGGLQGNQPQHF
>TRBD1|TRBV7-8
CASSKNVGGQGARGAYEQYF
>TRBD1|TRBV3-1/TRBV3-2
CASSQGLAGGGNTIYF
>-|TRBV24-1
CATSDPQGGRETQYF
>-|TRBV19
CASRTALNSNQPQHF
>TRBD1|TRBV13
CASSFPRQGAYEQYF
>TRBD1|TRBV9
CASSDRDRGGNEQFF
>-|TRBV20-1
CSARAVEKLFF
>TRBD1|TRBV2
CASGTGFKETQYF
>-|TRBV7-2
CASSLTTGASYEQYF
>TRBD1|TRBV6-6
CASRGQGGEKLFF
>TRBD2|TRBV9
CASRGTSGRPYEQYF
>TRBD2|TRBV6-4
CASSLAGGEQFF
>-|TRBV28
CATLDVGGEAFF
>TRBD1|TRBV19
CATHTGQGGIPQHF
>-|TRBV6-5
CASSYTGTKIQETQYF
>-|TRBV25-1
CASSAGTSSEAFF
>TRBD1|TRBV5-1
CASSRSTGDEQFF
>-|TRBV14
CASSPLKHVDTEAFF
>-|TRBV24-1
CATSDLQAGAYGYTF
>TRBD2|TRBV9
CASSLRLAGGVKENEQFF
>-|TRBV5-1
CASSLPPGEQYF
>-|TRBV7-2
CASSRTATNEKLFF
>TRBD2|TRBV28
CASRPGLAGYEQYF
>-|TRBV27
CASSLDYRAGQPQHF
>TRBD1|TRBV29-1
CSVLQGAKTQYF
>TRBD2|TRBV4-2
CASSQEGDGRASYEQFF
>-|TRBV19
CASSSLGPTDTQYF
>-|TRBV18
CASLQFRDTGYGYTF
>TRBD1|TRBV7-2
CASSSGQALVGYEQYF
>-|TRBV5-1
CASSAGHTNYGYTF
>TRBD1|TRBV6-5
CASRTGATGAKLFF
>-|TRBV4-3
CASSQQLDSSYEQYF
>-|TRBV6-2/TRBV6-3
CASSYEGGSNQPQHF
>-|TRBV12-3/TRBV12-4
CASSLQSNYGYTF
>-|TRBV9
CASSAPFWGGGSWAANTGELFF
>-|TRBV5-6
CASSRRVTNTEAFF
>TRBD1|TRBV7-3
CASSRNPGQGLRGYTF
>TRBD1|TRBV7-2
CASSGPGQGVIGGKLFF
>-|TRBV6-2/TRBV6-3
CASSPHLTDQETQYF
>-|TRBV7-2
CASSPAPPGQPQHF
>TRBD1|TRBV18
CASSLMTGQNNSPLHF
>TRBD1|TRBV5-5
CASSNTGASSGNTIYF
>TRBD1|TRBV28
CASSFRAGGWRYF
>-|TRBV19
CASSIGFRDTQYF
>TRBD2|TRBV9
CASSPGLAVTYNEQFF
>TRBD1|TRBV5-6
CASSLGDRATGELFF
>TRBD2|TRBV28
CASSSDTRLAGGVQETQYF
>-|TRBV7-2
CASSLGGGKYYEQYF
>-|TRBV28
CASRTGFQDTQYF
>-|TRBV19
CASSHRGSYNEQFF
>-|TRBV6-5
CASISENTGELFF
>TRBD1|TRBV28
CASSLFGQGSYEQYF